This T cell receptor (beta chain) was observed in a study of T-cell reconstitution after alpha-beta-depleted transplantation in children. During its preparation, the TCRbeta library received unique molecular identifiers. TCRdb re-called the PCR reads with MiXCR, one entry per CDR3 protein. The table records 500,000 to 600,000 distinct CDR3 sequences, around 17% of them present only once. This TCR was sampled from a human donor who donated a stem cell graft to a child with acute lymphoblastic leukemia. This specimen was PBMCs from the stem cell graft donor, taken from the stem cell graft.

For the CDR3, the DNA is TGTGCCAGCAGCGTAGGGGCGGAAGGATATCAGCCCCAGCATTTT. Its translation is CASSVGAEGYQPQHF. The V and J genes are TRBV9 and TRBJ1-5; D remains unclear. The length of the CDR3 is 15 residues. The ends were cut back, 0 bases at V and 5 bases at J, with 12 bases in the middle. CDR1 and CDR2 from the germline V gene are SGDLS and YYNGEE.